The subject of this entry is one T cell receptor beta chain. Its antigen is undetermined. This sample is part of a study of T cell therapy after organ transplantation. Produced via immunoSEQ multiplex PCR; TCRdb's table is partial and in-frame only. The sample consists of some 48,000 clones, about 95% of them appearing once. Looked up from germline, CDR1 is SEHNR and CDR2 is FQNEAQ (reference sequence). Trimming removed 4 bases from V and 1 base from J, with 7 bases in between. The CDR3 runs to 13 residues. The rearrangement joins TRBV7-9 to TRBJ1-1, with a tentative D call TRBD1 (6 bases). The sequence was collected from a human patient who had received a solid organ transplant and had CMV disease. The sample consisted of CD8+ T cells from blood, taken before autologous CMV-specific T cell therapy. The CDR3 spells CASSYRENTEAFF. The CDR3 DNA follows: TGTGCCAGCAGCTACAGGGAGAACACTGAAGCTTTCTTT.